Below, 11 T cell receptor beta chains from the same sample are listed, as sequenced in a study of CD8 T cells in ankylosing spondylitis. TCRdb reprocessed the 5' RACE reads with MiXCR, giving one entry per CDR3 protein. The data show 300,000 to 400,000 distinct CDR3 sequences, 20% seen once. Material for sequencing was blood, either unsorted or a sorted T cell fraction (not recorded which). The receptors originated from a male donor with ankylosing spondylitis or in good health (not recorded which).

The rearrangement joins TRBV3-1 to TRBJ2-3; 11 bases agree with TRBD1. Per the germline V gene, CDR1 is LGHDT and CDR2 is YNNKEL (reference sequence). V gave up 3 bases and J gave up 3 bases; unmatched junction bases: 5. This CDR3 is 16 amino acids long. This CDR3 reads CASSHTGQGGTDTQYF. The CDR3 region has the DNA TGTGCCAGCAGCCACACGGGACAGGGGGGAACAGATACGCAGTATTTT.

The chain is built from TRBV10-1 and TRBJ2-3, with 8 bases that match TRBD1. Germline trimming cut 9 bases from V and 0 bases from J; bases unmatched to any gene: 5. Germline V gene sequence: CDR1 WNHNN, CDR2 SYGVQD (reference sequence). The CDR3 covers 14 residues. The CDR3 nucleotides read TGCGCCAGATCCAGGGACAGGAGCACAGATACGCAGTATTTT. Translated: CARSRDRSTDTQYF.

This clonotype was seen more than once but under ten times. The chain has TRBV4-1 and TRBJ2-7; D perhaps matches TRBD2 (5 bases). V lost 0 bases and J 0 bases, leaving 12 bases between the germline ends. Germline V gives CDR1 MGHRA, CDR2 YSYEKL. This CDR3 has 16 amino acids. The CDR3 here is CASSQDGLISSYEQYF. CDR3 bases: TGCGCCAGCAGCCAAGATGGACTGATTAGCTCCTACGAGCAGTACTTC.

The chain links TRBV4-1 to TRBJ2-2; 7 nucleotides line up with TRBD2. Per the germline V gene, CDR1 is MGHRA and CDR2 is YSYEKL. The CDR3 runs to 16 residues. Losses at the gene ends were 6 bases for V and 2 bases for J; bases not matched to a gene: 9. The CDR3: CASRAEGRDNTGELFF. The CDR3 region has the DNA TGCGCCAGCAGGGCAGAGGGGAGGGATAACACCGGGGAGCTGTTTTTT.

The V and J genes are TRBV12-3 or TRBV12-4 and TRBJ2-3, with D possibly being TRBD2 (7 bases). Trimming removed 6 bases from V and 4 bases from J, with 20 bases in between. The length of the CDR3 is 16 residues. DNA for the CDR3: TGTGCCAGCAGCACCCCTGGGGGGGGGCGCCCAGATACGCAGTATTTT. Translation: CASSTPGGGRPDTQYF.

This chain links TRBV20-1 with TRBJ2-3, with 8 bases that match TRBD2. This CDR3 spans 17 amino acids. V was pared by 3 bases and J by 0 bases, with 11 bases of the junction left unmatched. Germline CDR1 reads DFQATT; CDR2 reads SNEGSKA (reference sequence). The CDR3 DNA reads TGCAGTGCTAGGGGACTAGACACCATCACTAGCACAGATACGCAGTATTTT. The encoded protein is CSARGLDTITSTDTQYF.

CDR3 sequence reads: CSARQGATGELFF. CDR3 nucleotides: TGCAGTGCAAGACAGGGGGCCACCGGGGAGCTGTTTTTT. The rearrangement uses TRBV20-1 and TRBJ2-2; 10 nucleotides align to TRBD1. J lost 4 bases, V lost 6 bases, and 2 bases had no gene match. CDR3 size: 13 residues. CDR1 and CDR2 from the germline V gene are DFQATT and SNEGSKA (reference sequence).

The J gene is TRBJ2-7, the V gene TRBV5-1; 10 bases fit TRBD2. With V trimmed by 2 bases and J by 2 bases, 4 bases remained unmatched. Germline values: CDR1 SGHRS, CDR2 YFSETQ. The CDR3 covers 15 residues. CDR3 in DNA: TGCGCCAGCAGCTTTACTAGCGGGGCGACCTACGAGCAGTACTTC. Its protein product is CASSFTSGATYEQYF.

This rearrangement joins TRBV29-1 to TRBJ2-7, with TRBD1 matching 7 bases. The junction had 15 bases not matched to a gene; V was cut back by 7 bases and J by 6 bases. This CDR3 has 14 residues. CDR1 is SQVTM and CDR2 is ANQGSEA in the germline V gene. CDR3 amino acids: CSALGQSKRSEQYF. The CDR3, as DNA: TGCAGCGCTTTGGGACAGTCTAAACGGAGCGAGCAGTACTTC.

The V gene is TRBV20-1, the J gene TRBJ2-1; 9 nucleotides match TRBD2. The CDR3 is 16 residues long. The V and J ends lost 0 bases and 0 bases, in that order; junction bases with no gene match: 3. From germline, CDR1 is DFQATT and CDR2 SNEGSKA (reference sequence). In DNA, the CDR3 is TGCAGTGCTAGAGATCGGCGGGGGGGCTCCTACAATGAGCAGTTCTTC. Translated: CSARDRRGGSYNEQFF.

This chain links TRBV7-9 with TRBJ2-3, with D possibly being TRBD1 (5 bases). This CDR3 has 14 residues. Trimming removed 4 bases at V and 4 bases at J, with 12 bases between. The germline V gene has CDR1 SEHNR and CDR2 FQNEAQ (reference sequence). The DNA of the CDR3 is TGTGCCAGCAGCTCGGCGCCAGGGTCAGATACGCAGTATTTT. Protein sequence: CASSSAPGSDTQYF.